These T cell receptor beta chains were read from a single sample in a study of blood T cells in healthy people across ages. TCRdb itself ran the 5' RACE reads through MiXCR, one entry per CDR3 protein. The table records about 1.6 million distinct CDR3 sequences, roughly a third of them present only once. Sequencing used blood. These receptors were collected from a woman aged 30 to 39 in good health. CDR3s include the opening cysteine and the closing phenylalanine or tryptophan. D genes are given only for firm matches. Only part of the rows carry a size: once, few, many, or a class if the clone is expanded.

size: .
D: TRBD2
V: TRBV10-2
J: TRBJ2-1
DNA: TGCGCCAGCACCCCGGGACTAGTCTACAATGAGCAGTTCTTC
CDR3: CASTPGLVYNEQFF

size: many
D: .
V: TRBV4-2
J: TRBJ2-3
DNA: TGTGCCAGCAGCCAAGATCTCGAAACTCGACGGGGTCACGCAGATACGCAGTATTTT
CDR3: CASSQDLETRRGHADTQYF

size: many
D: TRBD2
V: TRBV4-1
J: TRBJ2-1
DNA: TGCGCCAGCAGCCGTAATAGCGGGGGGCGAGGGGAGCAGTTCTTC
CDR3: CASSRNSGGRGEQFF

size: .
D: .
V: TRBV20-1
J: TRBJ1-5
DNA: TGCAGTGCTAGGGAACCCGGGACCGGTCCCGGGCCCCAGCATTTT
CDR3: CSAREPGTGPGPQHF

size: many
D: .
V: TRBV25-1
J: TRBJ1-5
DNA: TGTGCCAGCTCCCATGGGGGGCACGATCAGCCCCAGCATTTT
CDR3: CASSHGGHDQPQHF

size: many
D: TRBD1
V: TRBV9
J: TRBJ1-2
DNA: TGTGCCAGCAGCGTGGGGGACAGTCAATATCACGGCTACACCTTC
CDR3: CASSVGDSQYHGYTF

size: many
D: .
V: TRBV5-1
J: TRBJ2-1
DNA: TGCGCCAGCAGCAACCCTGGTAGAGGCAATGAGCAGTTCTTC
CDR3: CASSNPGRGNEQFF

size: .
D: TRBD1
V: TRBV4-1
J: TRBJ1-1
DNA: TGCGCCAGCAGCCCGCATCGACAGGGGGTGACTGAAGCTTTCTTT
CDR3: CASSPHRQGVTEAFF

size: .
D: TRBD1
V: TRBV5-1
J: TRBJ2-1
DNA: TGCGCCAGCAGCTTGGCCCGAGTGACAGGGATCGTAAGTGAGCAGTTCTTC
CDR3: CASSLARVTGIVSEQFF

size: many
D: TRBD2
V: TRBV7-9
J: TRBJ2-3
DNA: TGTGCCAGCAGCTATAACAGCGGGGGGAGCACAGATACGCAGTATTTT
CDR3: CASSYNSGGSTDTQYF

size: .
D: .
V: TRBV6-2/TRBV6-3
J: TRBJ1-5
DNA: TGTGCCAGCTGGGGCCAGTCGATAGGCAATCAGCCCCAGCATTTT
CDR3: CASWGQSIGNQPQHF

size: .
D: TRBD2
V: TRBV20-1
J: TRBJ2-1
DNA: TGCAGTGCCAACCCGAGCGGACTAGCGGCTTACAATGAGCAGTTCTTC
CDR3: CSANPSGLAAYNEQFF

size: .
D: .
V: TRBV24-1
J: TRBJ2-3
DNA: TGTGCCACCAGTGTAAAAGGATGGGACACCAGCACAGATACGCAGTATTTT
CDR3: CATSVKGWDTSTDTQYF

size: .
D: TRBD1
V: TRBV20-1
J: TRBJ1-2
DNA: TGCACTACCCTTGGACAGGGAATGTTGGGCTACACCTTC
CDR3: CTTLGQGMLGYTF

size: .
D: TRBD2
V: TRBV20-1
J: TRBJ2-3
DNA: TGCAGTGCTGCAGGGACTACCCAGTCGAATACGCAGTATTTT
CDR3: CSAAGTTQSNTQYF

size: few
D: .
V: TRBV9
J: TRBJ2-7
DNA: TGTGCCAGCAGCGTAGGGGTTAGTAGTTCCGGTTCCCCACCCTATACCTACGAGCAGTACTTC
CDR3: CASSVGVSSSGSPPYTYEQYF

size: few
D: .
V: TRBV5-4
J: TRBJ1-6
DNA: TGTGCCAGCAGCTTTCAGGGGAGGAATTCACCCCTCCACTTT
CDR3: CASSFQGRNSPLHF

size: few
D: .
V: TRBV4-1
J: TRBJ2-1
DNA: TGCGCCAGCAGGCAGTTCGGGACTCCAGGATCCTACAATGAGCAGTTCTTC
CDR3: CASRQFGTPGSYNEQFF

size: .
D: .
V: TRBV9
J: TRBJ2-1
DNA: TGTGCCAGCAGCGCCAGCGGAGCCCCCAACCTTTACAATGAGCAGTTCTTC
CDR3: CASSASGAPNLYNEQFF

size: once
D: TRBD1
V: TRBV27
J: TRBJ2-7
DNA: TGTGCCAGCAGGGTAGGGACAGGGGGCTACGAGCAGTACTTC
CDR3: CASRVGTGGYEQYF

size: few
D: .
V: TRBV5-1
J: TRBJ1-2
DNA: TGCGCCAGCAGCATGGGGGACGGAGGGAAAAGGGGCTACACCTTC
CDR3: CASSMGDGGKRGYTF